The 28 T cell receptor beta chains given below trace back to one sample, sequenced in a study of OX40 agonist ivuxolimab in advanced cancers. Data came from immunoSEQ multiplex PCR; TCRdb stores just in-frame clones and leaves some out. The profile covers tens of thousands of clones, with 70% to 85% appearing a single time and around 1.9% taken by the ten largest. This material consisted of CD4+ or CD8+ T cells sorted from blood, taken in a trial of the OX40 agonist ivuxolimab. These TCRs come from an adult with an advanced solid tumor such as melanoma, head and neck, liver or kidney cancer.

The chain uses TRBV7-9 and TRBJ1-4; D remains ambiguous. Germline V gives CDR1 SEHNR, CDR2 FQNEAQ (reference sequence). The CDR3 totals 14 residues. The ends were cut back, 3 bases at V and 0 bases at J, with 5 bases in the middle. The CDR3 DNA sequence: TGTGCCAGCAGCTTTGGGGCAACTAATGAAAAACTGTTTTTT. Its protein is CASSFGATNEKLFF.

V usage is TRBV6-1 and J usage is TRBJ1-6; possibly TRBD1 for D (5 bases). Trimming took off 2 bases at V and 9 bases at J, with 14 bases between the two ends. The CDR3 has 15 amino acids. The germline V gene has CDR1 MNHNS and CDR2 SASEGT. Here the CDR3 reads CASSEYRAGTSPLHF. Here the CDR3 DNA reads TGTGCCAGCAGTGAATATCGGGCAGGGACTTCACCCCTCCACTTT.

The chain joins TRBV19 to TRBJ1-3; weak D call: TRBD1 (5 bases). The germline CDR1 and CDR2 sequences are LNHDA and SQIVND (reference sequence). V shed 3 bases and J shed 0 bases, with 15 bases lying between them. The CDR3 runs 17 residues. The CDR3 sequence: CASSIVGGAPSGNTIYF. CDR3 DNA sequence: TGTGCCAGTAGTATTGTTGGAGGGGCCCCCTCTGGAAACACCATATATTTT.

The chain links TRBV7-2 to TRBJ1-2; no firm D call. Trimming removed 2 bases at V and 2 bases at J, with 9 bases between. This CDR3 is 14 amino acids long. Germline V gene sequence: CDR1 SGHTA, CDR2 FQGNSA. For the CDR3, the DNA is TGTGCCAGCAGCTTAAGTTGGGGAAACTATGGCTACACCTTC. Its translation: CASSLSWGNYGYTF.

J is TRBJ2-2 and V is TRBV5-5; TRBD2 might be the D (6 bases). Germline lookup yields CDR1 SGHKS and CDR2 YYEKEE (reference sequence). Trimming pared 3 bases from V and 1 base from J, leaving 13 bases between. This CDR3 has 16 residues. DNA for the CDR3: TGTGCCAGCAGCTGGGGCGGGGCTCTGAACACCGGGGAGCTGTTTTTT. Translating gives CASSWGGALNTGELFF.

The chain has TRBV11-3 and TRBJ2-2; the D is unclear. The CDR3 covers 15 residues. The germline V and J ends were trimmed by 4 bases and 6 bases, with 15 bases remaining between them. Germline values: CDR1 SGHNT, CDR2 YENEEA. The CDR3 region has the DNA TGTGCCAGCAGCTCACCTACTACAGCTTCCGGGGAGCTGTTTTTT. Protein product: CASSSPTTASGELFF.

The V and J genes are TRBV5-6 and TRBJ2-3; either TRBD1 or TRBD2 may supply D (5 bases each). The ends were cut back, 4 bases at V and 2 bases at J, with 17 bases in the middle. Germline V gives CDR1 SGHDT, CDR2 YYEEEE. This CDR3 contains 16 residues. CDR3 sequence reads: CASSVYRDGVTDTQYF. The CDR3 nucleotides read TGTGCCAGCAGCGTATACCGGGACGGAGTCACAGATACGCAGTATTTT.

The J gene is TRBJ2-3, the V gene TRBV7-2; weak D call: TRBD1 (6 bases). V was shortened by 4 bases and J by 0 bases, with 14 bases between the two germline ends. The CDR3 totals 16 residues. CDR1 and CDR2 (germline): SGHTA, FQGNSA. CDR3 protein: CASSSIQGPSTDTQYF. As DNA, the CDR3 is TGTGCCAGCAGCTCCATACAGGGCCCTAGCACAGATACGCAGTATTTT.

The genes are TRBV19 and TRBJ2-3; 12 bases fit TRBD1. The germline V gene encodes CDR1 LNHDA and CDR2 SQIVND (reference sequence). With V trimmed by 1 base and J by 4 bases, 12 bases remained unmatched. The CDR3 covers 19 residues. CDR3 DNA sequence: TGTGCCAGTAGTATAGGGCCGGGACAGGGGGCAGGACCCCCAGATACGCAGTATTTT. Protein sequence: CASSIGPGQGAGPPDTQYF.

This clone was observed a few times. The chain joins TRBV19 to TRBJ2-2; D call uncertain. CDR1 is LNHDA and CDR2 is SQIVND in the germline V gene (reference sequence). The CDR3 sequence is 15 residues long. With 3 bases removed from V and 0 bases from J, the gap between germline ends came to 8 bases. CDR3 region: CASSMFLANTGELFF. CDR3 bases: TGTGCCAGTAGTATGTTCCTCGCGAACACCGGGGAGCTGTTTTTT.

V and J are TRBV6-5 and TRBJ1-1; TRBD1 aligns across 7 bases. This CDR3 comprises 12 residues. Trimming took 6 bases from V and 11 from J; bases not matched to a gene: 9. Germline loops: CDR1 MNHEY, CDR2 SVGAGI. CDR3 DNA: TGTGCCAGCAGCCGTGTACAGGGGAGGGCTTTCTTT. This sequence encodes CASSRVQGRAFF.

This clone is a singleton in its sample. The chain recombines TRBV5-6 with TRBJ2-7; possible D gene TRBD1, 5 bases. The CDR3 totals 13 residues. V was cut by 3 bases and J by 4 bases, with 11 bases left in between. CDR1 is SGHDT, CDR2 YYEEEE, per germline. CDR3 in DNA: TGTGCCAGCAGCTCCAGGGCAGCATACGAGCAGTACTTC. This sequence encodes CASSSRAAYEQYF. Full variable domain (outside the CDR3, taken from reference TRBV5-6 and TRBJ2-7): DAGVTQSPTHLIKTRGQQVTLRCSPKSGHDTVSWYQQALGQGPQFIFQYYEEEERQRGNFPDRFSGHQFPNYSSELNVNALLLGDSALYLCASSSRAAYEQYFGPGTRLTVT.

The rearrangement joins TRBV7-9 to TRBJ2-7, with D unclear. Germline CDR1 and CDR2: SEHNR and FQNEAQ (reference sequence). CDR3 size: 13 residues. Trimming removed 3 bases at V and 2 bases at J, with 8 bases between. The CDR3 DNA reads TGTGCCAGCAGCTTTGGCCAGACCTACGAGCAGTACTTC. This codes for CASSFGQTYEQYF.

This sequence joins TRBV7-8 and TRBJ2-1; 7 nucleotides align to TRBD2. Germline-derived CDR1 and CDR2 are SGHVS and FQNEAQ. Trimming at V came to 6 bases and at J to 6 bases, leaving 8 bases not matched to a gene. The CDR3 covers 14 residues. CDR3 DNA sequence: TGTGCCAGCAGTCGGAGGGAGGGAACCAATGAGCAGTTCTTC. It translates to CASSRREGTNEQFF.

This clone was observed a few times. The CDR3 loop reads CASRQVNNQPQHF. DNA for the CDR3: TGTGCCAGCAGGCAGGTAAACAATCAGCCCCAGCATTTT. The chain joins TRBV6-1 to TRBJ1-5; the D is unclear. Germline lookup yields CDR1 MNHNS and CDR2 SASEGT. The V end was cut by 6 bases, the J end by 3 bases, with 9 bases between. CDR3 length equals 13 residues.

This chain uses TRBV28 with TRBJ2-2; 7 nucleotides match TRBD1. CDR1 is MDHEN and CDR2 is SYDVKM in the germline V gene. CDR3 length: 13 residues. With V trimmed by 6 bases and J by 7 bases, 5 bases remained unmatched. This CDR3 is CASRPGGGGELFF. Written as DNA, the CDR3 is TGTGCCAGCAGGCCAGGGGGTGGCGGGGAGCTGTTTTTT.

The table lists this clone with a few counts. V and J are TRBV9 and TRBJ2-1, with 9 bases fitting TRBD1. Germline-derived CDR1 and CDR2 are SGDLS and YYNGEE. After removal of 3 bases from V and 7 bases from J, the junction contained 14 bases not matched to a gene. The CDR3 consists of 17 residues. The CDR3 reads CASSGTGTGQGRNEQFF. The CDR3 coding sequence is TGTGCCAGCAGCGGGACAGGTACGGGACAGGGACGAAATGAGCAGTTCTTC.

This CDR3 reads CASTWTSLFTDTQYF. CDR3 bases: TGTGCCAGCACCTGGACTAGCCTGTTCACAGATACGCAGTATTTT. The J gene is TRBJ2-3, the V gene TRBV6-1; TRBD2 aligns across 8 bases. The V and J ends lost 7 bases and 2 bases, in that order; junction bases with no gene match: 8. The CDR3 length is 15 residues. Germline V gives CDR1 MNHNS, CDR2 SASEGT.

The chain employs TRBV18 and TRBJ2-7, with D perhaps assigned TRBD1 or TRBD2 (5 bases each). Per the germline V gene, CDR1 is KGHSH and CDR2 is LQKENI. Trimming removed 3 bases at V and 5 bases at J, with 20 bases between. The CDR3 has 16 amino acids. The CDR3, as DNA: TGTGCCAGCTCACCTCCGACGGGACGGGGAAAGCACGAGCAGTACTTC. Amino acid sequence: CASSPPTGRGKHEQYF.

CDR3 sequence reads: CASSLRGWATNEKLFF. The CDR3 nucleotides read TGTGCCAGCAGCTTAAGGGGGTGGGCAACTAATGAAAAACTGTTTTTT. This chain joins TRBV7-2 and TRBJ1-4; perhaps TRBD1 as D (6 bases). V was pared by 2 bases and J by 0 bases, with 10 bases between. The CDR3 loop spans 16 amino acids. Germline CDR1 reads SGHTA; CDR2 reads FQGNSA.

In nucleotides, the CDR3 is TGTGCCAGCAGTTTAGGGACTCGCTACGAGCAGTACTTC. Translating it yields CASSLGTRYEQYF. V usage is TRBV6-5 and J usage is TRBJ2-7, with D perhaps matching TRBD2 (6 bases). The V end lost 4 bases, the J end lost 3 bases, and 10 bases lay between the germline ends. This CDR3 is 13 amino acids long. CDR1 and CDR2 from the germline V gene are MNHEY and SVGAGI.

The chain carries TRBV6-1 and TRBJ1-1; D is possibly TRBD1 (6 bases). Trimming cost V 8 bases and J 0 bases, with 13 bases left between them. This CDR3 region has 14 residues. In germline, CDR1 is MNHNS, CDR2 SASEGT. Written as DNA, the CDR3 is TGTGCCAGCCCGCGGGACACTATGAACACTGAAGCTTTCTTT. Its protein product is CASPRDTMNTEAFF.

The rearrangement uses TRBV5-1 and TRBJ1-1, with TRBD1 matching 8 bases. The CDR3 has 16 residues. Germline V gene sequence: CDR1 SGHRS, CDR2 YFSETQ. Trimming cost V 2 bases and J 0 bases; bases outside gene matches: 6. This CDR3 is CASSLGQGILNTEAFF. The CDR3 DNA reads TGCGCCAGCAGCTTAGGACAGGGTATACTGAACACTGAAGCTTTCTTT.

The genes are TRBV5-1 and TRBJ2-2; TRBD1 might be the D (6 bases). The V and J ends lost 1 base and 6 bases respectively, with 22 bases between them. The CDR3 contains 18 residues. Germline V gene lookup returns CDR1 SGHRS and CDR2 YFSETQ. The chain's CDR3 is CASSLRSTGTSTAGELFF. The CDR3 DNA reads TGCGCCAGCAGCTTGAGGTCGACCGGGACATCGACTGCCGGGGAGCTGTTTTTT. The complete variable domain, with remaining parts taken from reference TRBV5-1 and TRBJ2-2, reads KAGVTQTPRYLIKTRGQQVTLSCSPISGHRSVSWYQQTPGQGLQFLFEYFSETQRNKGNFPGRFSGRQFSNSRSEMNVSTLELGDSALYLCASSLRSTGTSTAGELFFGEGSRLTVL.

This chain links TRBV18 with TRBJ2-7; D call uncertain. CDR3 length: 17 residues. The V end lost 5 bases, the J end lost 2 bases, and 22 bases lay between the germline ends. The germline V gene encodes CDR1 KGHSH and CDR2 LQKENI. The CDR3 bases are TGTGCCAGCTCAGCCGCACCGGGCCCCGTCTCAACCTACGAGCAGTACTTC. It specifies CASSAAPGPVSTYEQYF.

The chain's CDR3 is CASWERVLAFF. Written as DNA, the CDR3 is TGTGCCTCCTGGGAAAGGGTTTTAGCTTTCTTT. V usage is TRBV6-1 and J usage is TRBJ1-1; D uncertain. This CDR3 has 11 amino acids. The germline V and J ends were trimmed by 11 bases and 10 bases, with 17 bases remaining between them. The V gene's germline CDR1 is MNHNS and CDR2 SASEGT.

The gene calls are TRBV5-8 and TRBJ1-3; 11 bases fit TRBD1. This CDR3 comprises 17 residues. J gave up 4 bases and V 4 bases, and 10 bases lay outside the gene matches. Germline assignment: CDR1 SGHTS and CDR2 YDEGEE. In nucleotides, the CDR3 is TGTGCCAGCAGCCCCCGGGACAGGGGGATTTTGGGAAACACCATATATTTT. It codes for CASSPRDRGILGNTIYF.

V usage is TRBV11-2 and J usage is TRBJ1-6, with 8 bases fitting TRBD1. V dropped 2 bases and J dropped 8; count of bases not matched to a gene: 5. The CDR3 covers 15 residues. Germline lookup yields CDR1 SGHAT and CDR2 FQNNGV. This CDR3 reads CASSLIGQGYSPLHF. In DNA, the CDR3 is TGTGCCAGCAGCTTAATAGGACAGGGCTATTCACCCCTCCACTTT. Together with reference TRBV11-2 and TRBJ1-6, the CDR3 gives the full variable domain: EAGVAQSPRYKIIEKRQSVAFWCNPISGHATLYWYQQILGQGPKLLIQFQNNGVVDDSQLPKDRFSAERLKGVDSTLKIQPAKLEDSAVYLCASSLIGQGYSPLHFGNGTRLTVT.